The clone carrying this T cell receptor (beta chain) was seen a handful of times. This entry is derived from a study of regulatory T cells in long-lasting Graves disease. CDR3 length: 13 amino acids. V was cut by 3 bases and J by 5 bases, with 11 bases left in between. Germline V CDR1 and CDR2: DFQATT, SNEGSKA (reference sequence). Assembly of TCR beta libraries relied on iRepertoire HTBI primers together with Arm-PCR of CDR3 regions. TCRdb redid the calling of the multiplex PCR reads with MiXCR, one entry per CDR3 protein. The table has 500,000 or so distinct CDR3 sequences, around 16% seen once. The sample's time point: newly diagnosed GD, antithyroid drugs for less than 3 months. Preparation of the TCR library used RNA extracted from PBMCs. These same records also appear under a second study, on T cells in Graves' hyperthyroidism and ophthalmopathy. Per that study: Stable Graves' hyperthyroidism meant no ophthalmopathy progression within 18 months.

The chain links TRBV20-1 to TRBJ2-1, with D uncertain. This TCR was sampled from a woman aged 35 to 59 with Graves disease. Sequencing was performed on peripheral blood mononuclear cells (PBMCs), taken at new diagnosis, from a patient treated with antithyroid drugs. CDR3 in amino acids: CSARAGFDNEQFF. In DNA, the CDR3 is TGCAGTGCTAGGGCAGGATTCGACAATGAGCAGTTCTTC.